The 10 T cell receptor beta chains below all came from one sample that was sequenced in a study of identical twins. TCRdb reprocessed the 5' RACE reads with MiXCR, giving one entry per CDR3 protein. There are about 920,000 distinct CDR3 sequences in the sample; around 12% occur only once, and 1.5% to 2% lies in the top ten. Separately, the same data were catalogued under a study of yellow fever vaccine responses in identical twins.

The sample was PBMCs. Source of these receptors: a woman under 30 in good health.

At least ten counts were recorded for this clonotype. This rearrangement joins TRBV12-3 or TRBV12-4 to TRBJ2-1, with TRBD2 matching 10 bases. CDR3 length: 15 residues. V was clipped by 3 bases and J by 5 bases; unmatched bases: 4. CDR3 DNA sequence: TGTGCCAGCAGTTTTTGGCTAGCGGGAGACAATGAGCAGTTCTTC. Amino acids: CASSFWLAGDNEQFF.

This clonotype showed up many times. This chain uses TRBV5-1 with TRBJ2-1, with D unclear. V lost 1 base, J lost 2 bases, and 10 bases lay in between. The CDR3 covers 15 residues. From germline, CDR1 is SGHRS and CDR2 YFSETQ. CDR3 in amino acids: CASSLMALTYNEQFF. Here the CDR3 DNA reads TGCGCCAGCAGCTTGATGGCATTAACCTACAATGAGCAGTTCTTC. Variable domain in full (rest from reference TRBV5-1 and TRBJ2-1): KAGVTQTPRYLIKTRGQQVTLSCSPISGHRSVSWYQQTPGQGLQFLFEYFSETQRNKGNFPGRFSGRQFSNSRSEMNVSTLELGDSALYLCASSLMALTYNEQFFGPGTRLTVL.

This clonotype has more than one count but fewer than ten. The V call is TRBV2, the J call TRBJ1-6; TRBD1 might be the D (5 bases). Looked up from germline, CDR1 is SNHLY and CDR2 is FYNNEI. CDR3 length: 15 amino acids. Trimming pared 8 bases from V and 7 bases from J, leaving 18 bases between. The CDR3 DNA reads as TGTGCCAGCGGCCAGATCGGGCGGGGCAATTCACCCCTCCACTTT. The encoded protein is CASGQIGRGNSPLHF.

There are a few counts of this clonotype. V is TRBV10-3 and J is TRBJ1-1; D is unclear. V lost 5 bases and J lost 4, with 8 bases in between. From germline, CDR1 is ENHRY and CDR2 SYGVKD. This CDR3 comprises 12 residues. The CDR3 reads CAISPVGTEAFF. DNA of the CDR3: TGTGCCATCAGTCCGGTAGGCACTGAAGCTTTCTTT.

This clonotype turned up a few times. The chain employs TRBV20-1 and TRBJ2-7, with D perhaps assigned TRBD1 or TRBD2 (5 bases each). CDR1 is DFQATT, CDR2 SNEGSKA, per germline (reference sequence). This CDR3 region has 13 residues. Trimming took 3 bases from V and 3 from J, leaving 12 bases between them. This CDR3 is CSARGDGHYEQYF. Written as DNA, the CDR3 is TGCAGTGCTAGGGGGGACGGCCACTACGAGCAGTACTTC.

The chain couples TRBV19 to TRBJ2-3; D not certain. V shed 3 bases and J shed 2 bases, with 9 bases lying between them. CDR1 is LNHDA and CDR2 is SQIVND in the germline V gene (reference sequence). The CDR3 loop spans 14 amino acids. DNA for the CDR3: TGTGCCAGTAGTATGTGGAGCTCCACAGATACGCAGTATTTT. Its translation is CASSMWSSTDTQYF.

The V call is TRBV20-1, the J call TRBJ2-7; D not resolved. V shed 4 bases and J shed 5 bases, with 9 bases lying between them. This CDR3 spans 11 amino acids. The germline V gene has CDR1 DFQATT and CDR2 SNEGSKA (reference sequence). The CDR3: CSANSRDEQYF. CDR3 nucleotide sequence: TGCAGTGCTAATAGTAGGGACGAGCAGTACTTC.

J is TRBJ2-2 and V is TRBV25-1, with D perhaps matching TRBD2 (6 bases). The CDR3 consists of 20 residues. The germline gives CDR1 MGHDK, CDR2 SYGVNS. The V end lost 4 bases, the J end lost 0 bases, and 24 bases lay between the germline ends. CDR3 protein: CASSAPGRGRDYANTGELFF. For the CDR3, the DNA is TGTGCCAGCAGTGCCCCCGGTAGAGGGCGGGATTACGCGAACACCGGGGAGCTGTTTTTT.

This clonotype was observed a handful of times. This rearrangement joins TRBV11-3 to TRBJ2-1, with TRBD2 matching 7 bases. The CDR3 length is 15 residues. With 7 bases clipped from V and 9 bases from J, the junction kept 15 bases outside the gene matches. The V gene's germline CDR1 is SGHNT and CDR2 YENEEA. The CDR3 DNA follows: TGTGCCAGCAACTCCAGGGACTACGACGGCGGTGAGCAGTTCTTC. Translating it yields CASNSRDYDGGEQFF.

There are a few counts of this clonotype. The J gene is TRBJ2-5, the V gene TRBV10-3, with D possibly being TRBD1 or TRBD2 (5 bases each). In germline, CDR1 is ENHRY, CDR2 SYGVKD. The V gene lost 2 bases and the J gene lost 6 bases, with 10 bases spanning the gap. There are 13 residues in the CDR3. CDR3 coding DNA: TGTGCCATCAGTGAGGTCGAGGGGAAGACCCAGTACTTC. Protein sequence: CAISEVEGKTQYF.